There are a few counts of the clone carrying this TCR beta chain. These data originate in a study of T-cell reconstitution after alpha-beta-depleted transplantation in children. Using unique molecular identifiers, the investigators prepared the TCRbeta library. TCRdb analysed the PCR reads with MiXCR anew, one entry per CDR3 protein. The sample shows nearly 400,000 distinct CDR3 sequences, 20% of them seen only once. This receptor was identified in a human donor who donated a stem cell graft to a child with acute myeloid leukemia. The input for sequencing was PBMCs from the stem cell graft donor, taken from the stem cell graft.

CDR3 bases: TGTGCCAGCAGTTTAGGGCAGGTTAGCAATCAGCCCCAGCATTTT. This codes for CASSLGQVSNQPQHF. The chain combines TRBV28 with TRBJ1-5; D uncertain. The germline V gene has CDR1 MDHEN and CDR2 SYDVKM. Trimming removed 2 bases from V and 0 bases from J, with 8 bases in between. This CDR3 region has 15 residues.